Each of the 25 T cell receptor beta chains below was sequenced from the same sample in a study of T cell repertoires in cytomegalovirus infection. TCRdb analysed the reads with MiXCR anew, one entry per CDR3 protein. Among 250,000 to 400,000 distinct CDR3 sequences listed, roughly 25% were seen once. These TCRs are of unknown antigen specificity. The starting material was cultured PBMCs, obtained from culture after CMV antigen stimulation. These receptors were obtained from a human donor in good health (CMV status not recorded). Some clones in this sample may be carry-over from other donors' samples.

There are a few counts of this clonotype. This chain links TRBV6-6 with TRBJ2-7, with D possibly matching TRBD1 (5 bases). The CDR3 covers 15 residues. Germline V gene lookup returns CDR1 MNHNY and CDR2 SVGAGI (reference sequence). Between the trimmed V and J ends, which lost 5 bases and 0 bases, there was a span of 14 bases. The CDR3 reads CASSKQENLSYEQYF. The CDR3 DNA is TGTGCCAGCAGTAAACAGGAAAACCTCTCCTACGAGCAGTACTTC.

Comments on this clonotype: A single base separates this from a much larger clone, so it may be a read error. J is TRBJ1-1 and V is TRBV12-3 or TRBV12-4; D is undetermined. This CDR3 is 13 amino acids long. V was clipped by 5 bases and J by 4 bases, with 11 bases between them. As DNA, the CDR3 is TGTGCCAGCAGTGAAAGGGAGGCCACTGAAGCTTTCTTT. Encoded protein: CASSEREATEAFF.

This clonotype was detected a few times. The chain employs TRBV15 and TRBJ2-5; 9 positions agree with TRBD1. Germline V gene lookup returns CDR1 LNHNV and CDR2 YYDKDF (reference sequence). V shed 2 bases, J shed 4 bases, and the junction held 5 bases outside the gene matches. The CDR3 totals 15 residues. In nucleotides, the CDR3 is TGTGCCACCAGCAGACCGGGACAGGGAGGAGAGACCCAGTACTTC. It codes for CATSRPGQGGETQYF.

The chain is built from TRBV7-8 and TRBJ1-3; the D is unclear. This CDR3 has 17 residues. Germline CDR1 and CDR2: SGHVS and FQNEAQ. The V and J ends lost 0 bases and 0 bases respectively, with 12 bases between them. CDR3 sequence (DNA): TGTGCCAGCAGCTTAGCTAGTTGGGGTTCCTCTGGAAACACCATATATTTT. Protein product: CASSLASWGSSGNTIYF.

V usage is TRBV18 and J usage is TRBJ2-5; unclear D gene. This CDR3 region has 12 residues. Germline V CDR1 and CDR2: KGHSH, LQKENI. Deletions cut 4 bases from V and 1 base from J, with 4 bases between. For the CDR3, the DNA is TGTGCCAGCTCACGATCCCAAGAGACCCAGTACTTC. It encodes CASSRSQETQYF.

This chain uses TRBV11-2 with TRBJ1-2; 7 bases fit TRBD1. Unmatched junction bases numbered 6, after V lost 3 bases and J lost 8 bases. The CDR3 has 13 residues. Germline-derived CDR1 and CDR2 are SGHAT and FQNNGV. The CDR3 is CASSFGQAGGYTF. In nucleotides, the CDR3 is TGTGCCAGCAGCTTTGGACAGGCTGGGGGCTACACCTTC.

The chain uses TRBV12-3 or TRBV12-4 and TRBJ2-3; no firm D call. There are 13 residues in the CDR3. V lost 0 bases and J 9 bases, leaving 10 bases between the germline ends. The CDR3 DNA follows: TGTGCCAGCAGTTTAGCCCCCTTGAAGACGCAGTATTTT. Protein product: CASSLAPLKTQYF.

The V gene is TRBV6-6, the J gene TRBJ1-6; D not certain. The V end lost 2 bases, the J end lost 13 bases, and 0 bases lay between the germline ends. Germline V gene data show CDR1 as MNHNY and CDR2 as SVGAGI (reference sequence). This CDR3 spans 9 amino acids. CDR3 amino acids: CASSYPLHF. For the CDR3, the DNA is TGTGCCAGCAGTTACCCCCTCCACTTT.

The chain carries TRBV6-2 or TRBV6-3 and TRBJ1-2, with D possibly being TRBD1 (5 bases). The CDR3 runs to 18 residues. The V end lost 6 bases, the J end lost 4 bases, and 27 bases lay between the germline ends. Germline-derived CDR1 and CDR2 are MNHEY and SVGEGT. The CDR3 loop reads CASSPLGVDRRISYGYTF. The CDR3 nucleotides read TGTGCCAGCAGCCCATTAGGGGTCGACAGAAGAATCTCCTATGGCTACACCTTC.

This clonotype has a count of ten or more. The chain couples TRBV7-3 to TRBJ2-1; 8 positions agree with TRBD2. CDR1 is SGHTA, CDR2 FQGTGA, per germline. V was pared by 3 bases and J by 7 bases, with 8 bases of the junction left unmatched. The CDR3 length is 15 residues. In DNA, the CDR3 is TGTGCCAGCAGCTTTTCTTGGACTAGCCGAAATGAGCAGTTCTTC. It specifies CASSFSWTSRNEQFF. The full variable domain, completed using reference TRBV7-3 and TRBJ2-1, is GAGVSQTPSNKVTEKGKYVELRCDPISGHTALYWYRQSLGQGPEFLIYFQGTGAADDSGLPNDRFFAVRPEGSVSTLKIQRTERGDSAVYLCASSFSWTSRNEQFFGPGTRLTVL.

This clonotype was counted once. The rearrangement links TRBV6-5 to TRBJ1-1, with D perhaps matching TRBD1 (5 bases). Germline assignment: CDR1 MNHEY and CDR2 SVGAGI. Trimming left V 2 bases short and J 1 base short, with 20 bases between. The length of the CDR3 is 18 residues. DNA of the CDR3: TGTGCCAGCAGTTACCCCCGACCGGGGGAAAAGCCGAACACTGAAGCTTTCTTT. Its protein product is CASSYPRPGEKPNTEAFF.

V usage is TRBV7-9 and J usage is TRBJ1-2; 12 bases match TRBD1. The V gene end was trimmed by 3 bases and the J gene end by 0 bases; junction bases not matched to a gene: 2. The length of the CDR3 is 16 residues. Germline CDR1 and CDR2: SEHNR and FQNEAQ (reference sequence). DNA of the CDR3: TGTGCCAGCAGCTTTGGGACAGGGGGCCCTAACTATGGCTACACCTTC. Amino acid sequence: CASSFGTGGPNYGYTF. The whole variable domain, remainder taken from reference TRBV7-9 and TRBJ1-2, is DTGVSQNPRHKITKRGQNVTFRCDPISEHNRLYWYRQTLGQGPEFLTYFQNEAQLEKSRLLSDRFSAERPKGSFSTLEIQRTEQGDSAMYLCASSFGTGGPNYGYTFGSGTRLTVV.

The V and J genes are TRBV27 and TRBJ2-5; D is possibly TRBD2 (7 bases). CDR1 is MNHEY, CDR2 SMNVEV, per germline (reference sequence). Trimming shortened V by 8 bases and J by 7 bases, and 11 bases separated the two germline ends. The CDR3 spans 11 residues. CDR3 nucleotides: TGTGCCAGCCGAAGGGGGGGGACCCAGTACTTC. Its protein is CASRRGGTQYF.

This clonotype was seen at least ten times. The CDR3 DNA sequence: TGTGCCAGCAGCTTAGAAAGGTGGGACAGGGGGCGAATGAACACTGAAGCTTTCTTT. This translates into CASSLERWDRGRMNTEAFF. The V gene is TRBV7-8, the J gene TRBJ1-1, with TRBD1 identical over 12 bases. In germline, CDR1 is SGHVS, CDR2 FQNEAQ. CDR3 length: 19 residues. V was pared by 1 base and J by 0 bases, with 9 bases of the junction left unmatched.

The chain recombines TRBV24-1 with TRBJ2-6; D gene ambiguous. CDR1 and CDR2 (germline): KGHDR, SFDVKD. Trimming pared 4 bases from V and 1 base from J, leaving 10 bases between. The CDR3 has 16 amino acids. CDR3 DNA sequence: TGTGCCACCAGTGAAGCACAGACTTCTGGGGCCAACGTCCTGACTTTC. It encodes CATSEAQTSGANVLTF.

The CDR3 region is CASSYSRTLSGETQYF. The DNA for the CDR3 is TGTGCCAGCAGTTATTCCAGGACCCTCTCCGGGGAGACCCAGTACTTC. The chain recombines TRBV6-5 with TRBJ2-5, with no clear D. The length of the CDR3 is 16 residues. Trimming took 3 bases from V and 5 from J, leaving 19 bases between them. The germline CDR1 and CDR2 sequences are MNHEY and SVGAGI.

In its sample, this clonotype was seen many times. The rearrangement joins TRBV7-2 to TRBJ2-7, with 8 bases that match TRBD1. The CDR3 covers 15 residues. V gave up 4 bases and J gave up 3 bases; unmatched junction bases: 8. Looked up from germline, CDR1 is SGHTA and CDR2 is FQGNSA. CDR3 protein: CASSSRTGPGYEQYF. For the CDR3, the DNA is TGTGCCAGCAGCTCACGGACAGGGCCAGGCTACGAGCAGTACTTC. Together with reference TRBV7-2 and TRBJ2-7, the CDR3 gives the full variable domain: GAGVSQSPSNKVTEKGKDVELRCDPISGHTALYWYRQSLGQGLEFLIYFQGNSAPDKSGLPSDRFSAERTGGSVSTLTIQRTQQEDSAVYLCASSSRTGPGYEQYFGPGTRLTVT.

This clonotype was picked up a small number of times. The gene calls are TRBV11-2 and TRBJ1-5; TRBD1 aligns across 9 bases. The CDR3 has 14 amino acids. Unmatched junction bases numbered 5, after V lost 5 bases and J lost 6 bases. Per the germline V gene, CDR1 is SGHAT and CDR2 is FQNNGV. The CDR3 sequence: CASSHDRGGQPQHF. For the CDR3, the DNA is TGTGCCAGCAGCCACGACAGGGGGGGTCAGCCCCAGCATTTT.

The gene calls are TRBV5-4 and TRBJ2-7; 7 positions match TRBD1. The CDR3 covers 13 residues. After removal of 5 bases from V and 2 bases from J, the junction contained 4 bases not matched to a gene. Germline CDR1 is SGHNT and CDR2 is YYREEE (reference sequence). CDR3 region: CASSRGQAYEQYF. The CDR3 bases are TGTGCCAGCAGTCGAGGACAGGCCTACGAGCAGTACTTC.

About this clonotype itself: This could be a read error, since a much larger clone is one nucleotide away. The gene calls are TRBV7-2 and TRBJ1-1, with TRBD1 as a possible D gene (5 bases). CDR1 is SGHTA and CDR2 is FQGNSA in the germline V gene. This CDR3 is built from 15 residues. This CDR3 reads CAGSSSATGNTEAFF. The CDR3 DNA is TGTGCCGGCAGCTCGTCGGCCACAGGGAACACTGAAGCTTTCTTT.

The sample holds many counts of this clonotype. The chain carries TRBV7-2 and TRBJ2-5, with D tentatively TRBD2 (5 bases). Looked up from germline, CDR1 is SGHTA and CDR2 is FQGNSA. Trimming left V 5 bases short and J 4 bases short, with 17 bases between. This CDR3 has 15 residues. CDR3 coding DNA: TGTGCCAGCAGCGCACGGGCCGGCGGGCCAGAGACCCAGTACTTC. Translated: CASSARAGGPETQYF.

This clonotype was counted many times. The CDR3 reads CASSSDGPLDEQYF. The CDR3, as DNA: TGTGCCAGCAGCTCGGACGGGCCTTTGGACGAGCAGTACTTC. The V gene is TRBV7-8, the J gene TRBJ2-7; D is ambiguous. The CDR3 runs 14 residues. V lost 4 bases to trimming and J lost 5 bases, with 15 bases between them. CDR1 SGHVS and CDR2 FQNEAQ come from the germline V gene.

This chain connects TRBV4-3 to TRBJ2-1; D remains unclear. Per germline, CDR1 LGHNA and CDR2 YSLEER. Trimming took off 0 bases at V and 5 bases at J, with 17 bases between the two ends. The CDR3 length is 17 residues. CDR3 nucleotide sequence: TGCGCCAGCAGCCAAGAAGTGGCCGTCTTCCTCAACAATGAGCAGTTCTTC. Protein sequence: CASSQEVAVFLNNEQFF.

This clonotype has a count of ten or more. The chain couples TRBV27 to TRBJ2-1, with TRBD2 matching over 12 bases. Germline lookup yields CDR1 MNHEY and CDR2 SMNVEV (reference sequence). The CDR3 runs to 14 residues. Trimming at V came to 7 bases and at J to 4 bases, leaving 2 bases not matched to a gene. The DNA of the CDR3 is TGTGCCAGCACTCTAGCGGGAGGGTACAATGAGCAGTTCTTC. Amino acids: CASTLAGGYNEQFF.

This clonotype was recorded many times. This chain connects TRBV7-2 to TRBJ1-4; no firm D call. Germline loops: CDR1 SGHTA, CDR2 FQGNSA. V was pared by 5 bases and J by 13 bases, with 14 bases between. The CDR3 spans 12 residues. The CDR3 nucleotides are TGTGCCAGCAGCCGGGTCCCACCCCGACTGTTTTTT. As protein: CASSRVPPRLFF. Supplemented by reference TRBV7-2 and TRBJ1-4, the full variable domain reads GAGVSQSPSNKVTEKGKDVELRCDPISGHTALYWYRQSLGQGLEFLIYFQGNSAPDKSGLPSDRFSAERTGGSVSTLTIQRTQQEDSAVYLCASSRVPPRLFFGSGTQLSVL.